The next 10 T cell receptor beta chains were all read from a single sample in a study of response to subunit inactivated influenza vaccine. A single record per CDR3 protein comes from TCRdb applying MiXCR to the RT-PCR reads. The data show 450,000 to 550,000 distinct CDR3 sequences, with about 25% seen just once and 1.9% held by the top ten. The sample in question was CD4+ T cells sorted from PBMCs, obtained 5 days after vaccination. The receptors derive from a man in his fifties or sixties who received an inactivated influenza vaccine.

CDR3 DNA sequence: TGCGCCAGCAGTGAGTCGGTAGCAAAAGAGACCCAGTACTTC. Translation gives CASSESVAKETQYF. This sequence joins TRBV10-1 and TRBJ2-5; D is ambiguous. The CDR3 covers 14 residues. V gave up 0 bases and J gave up 3 bases, with 8 bases separating them. The germline CDR1 and CDR2 sequences are WNHNN and SYGVQD (reference sequence).

The chain recombines TRBV20-1 with TRBJ2-5; weak D call: TRBD1 (6 bases). V dropped 5 bases and J dropped 3 bases, with 13 bases sitting between them. The CDR3 is 13 amino acids. Germline V gene lookup returns CDR1 DFQATT and CDR2 SNEGSKA (reference sequence). CDR3 protein: CSAGRTAKETQYF. The CDR3 DNA follows: TGCAGTGCTGGCCGGACAGCCAAAGAGACCCAGTACTTC.

The chain recombines TRBV9 with TRBJ2-1; TRBD2 aligns across 9 bases. The CDR3 is 13 residues long. CDR1 and CDR2 (germline): SGDLS, YYNGEE. Unmatched junction bases numbered 8, after V lost 4 bases and J lost 12 bases. The CDR3 loop is CASSSSGDVPQFF. The CDR3 DNA is TGTGCCAGCAGCTCTAGCGGGGACGTTCCGCAGTTCTTC.

This clonotype was observed a handful of times. This sequence joins TRBV28 and TRBJ1-5; D is unclear. The germline CDR1 and CDR2 sequences are MDHEN and SYDVKM. This CDR3 is 16 amino acids long. Trimming took 3 bases from V and 2 from J, leaving 14 bases between them. The CDR3 loop reads CASSFAGWRGNQPQHF. DNA for the CDR3: TGTGCCAGCAGTTTTGCGGGATGGAGGGGCAATCAGCCCCAGCATTTT.

This clonotype was observed a handful of times. The chain employs TRBV21-1 and TRBJ1-1; the D call in the table, TRBD1, was not verified against the DNA. TRBV21-1 is classified as a pseudogene. The CDR3 is 17 amino acids. As DNA, the CDR3 is TGTGCCAGCAGCAATAAATCCGGGACAGGGAAGGACACTGAAGCTTTCTTT. Protein: CASSNKSGTGKDTEAFF.

This clonotype was detected only a few times. The chain has TRBV27 and TRBJ2-5; 7 bases map to TRBD2. Germline loops: CDR1 MNHEY, CDR2 SMNVEV (reference sequence). The junction had 2 bases not matched to a gene; V was cut back by 5 bases and J by 2 bases. The CDR3 spans 13 residues. The CDR3 loop reads CASSASGQETQYF. In DNA, the CDR3 is TGTGCCAGCAGTGCTAGCGGTCAAGAGACCCAGTACTTC.

This chain links TRBV11-2 with TRBJ2-1; unclear D gene. Germline V CDR1 and CDR2: SGHAT, FQNNGV. V was cut by 2 bases and J by 0 bases, with 11 bases left in between. The CDR3 length is 16 residues. Here the CDR3 reads CASSLLGDISYNEQFF. Written as DNA, the CDR3 is TGTGCCAGCAGCTTATTGGGTGACATCTCCTACAATGAGCAGTTCTTC.

The chain combines TRBV7-2 with TRBJ2-7; 12 bases are a match to TRBD2. CDR3 length: 15 amino acids. CDR1 is SGHTA and CDR2 is FQGNSA in the germline V gene. V shed 5 bases, J shed 3 bases, and the junction held 5 bases outside the gene matches. CDR3 sequence: CASSATSGRIYEQYF. The DNA for the CDR3 is TGTGCCAGCAGCGCAACTAGCGGGAGGATCTACGAGCAGTACTTC.

The chain uses TRBV10-3 and TRBJ2-7; 8 nucleotides align to TRBD2. The CDR3 has 14 amino acids. The V gene end was trimmed by 4 bases and the J gene end by 4 bases; junction bases not matched to a gene: 6. CDR1 and CDR2 (germline): ENHRY, SYGVKD. CDR3 in amino acids: CAISGGTRIYEQYF. For the CDR3, the DNA is TGTGCCATCAGTGGGGGGACTAGGATTTACGAGCAGTACTTC.

At least ten counts were recorded for this clonotype. V is TRBV12-3 or TRBV12-4 and J is TRBJ2-3; D not certain. V was pared by 3 bases and J by 4 bases, with 8 bases between. The length of the CDR3 is 13 residues. CDR3 sequence reads: CASSFSEPDTQYF. The CDR3 DNA sequence: TGTGCCAGCAGTTTTTCGGAGCCAGATACGCAGTATTTT.